A single T cell receptor (beta chain) is shown here with its context. Antigen unknown. Repertoires were generated with immunoSEQ multiplex PCR, while TCRdb's copy carries only in-frame clones and drops some. The data contain fewer than 85,000 clones, roughly nine tenths of them seen just once; the ten biggest clones take up about 6%. Stated time point: blood 4 weeks post-SBRT, at nephrectomy. The treatment is: 15 Gy SBRT to primary tumor, nephrectomy 4 weeks later. Blood was sampled at baseline, 2 weeks and 4 weeks after SBRT. Clear cell pathology was present in this patient's renal cell carcinoma. The data are from a study of radiation and T cells in renal cell carcinoma. Findings and caveats of the study: From baseline, blood top tumor clonotypes peaked at 2 weeks post-radiation.

The clonotype comes from a woman in her 70s with renal cell carcinoma. The starting material was blood, obtained from a patient whose treatment included radiotherapy and nephrectomy.

CDR3 loop: CASSFGSGSPNEKLFF. DNA of the CDR3: TGCGCCAGCAGCTTTGGATCCGGGTCTCCTAATGAAAAACTGTTTTTT. This chain links TRBV5-1 with TRBJ1-4; D is undetermined. Trimming pared 2 bases from V and 3 bases from J, leaving 14 bases between. Germline CDR1 reads SGHRS; CDR2 reads YFSETQ. The CDR3 runs to 16 residues.